These T cell receptor beta chains were read from a single sample in a study of blood T cells in healthy people across ages. TCRdb ran MiXCR on the 5' RACE reads and lists one entry per CDR3 protein. Here the sample spans 890,000 or so distinct CDR3 sequences, less than 80% being singletons. Sequencing used blood. These receptors were obtained from a man younger than 40 in good health. The CDR3 runs from the conserved cysteine through the conserved F or W. A D gene is named only where the DNA matches it firmly. A clone size is listed for some rows: how often the clone was seen (once, few, many), or a class if it is expanded.

D gene	V gene	clone size	J gene	CDR3 protein	CDR3 DNA
NA	TRBV5-1	NA	TRBJ2-1	CASSLVQNEQFF	TGCGCCAGCAGCTTGGTCCAGAATGAGCAGTTCTTC
TRBD2	TRBV4-3	NA	TRBJ2-3	CASSSQRGHTDTQYF	TGCGCCAGCAGCAGCCAGCGGGGGCACACAGATACGCAGTATTTT
NA	TRBV6-5	NA	TRBJ2-7	CASSYSTASGTYEQYF	TGTGCCAGCAGTTACTCCACAGCCTCTGGAACCTACGAGCAGTACTTC
NA	TRBV5-1	NA	TRBJ1-5	CASSLTPGGDQPQHF	TGCGCCAGCAGCTTGACTCCGGGGGGTGATCAGCCCCAGCATTTT
TRBD2	TRBV9	once	TRBJ2-7	CASSPGGLGIPYEQYF	TGTGCCAGCAGCCCGGGAGGGCTAGGTATCCCCTACGAGCAGTACTTC
NA	TRBV29-1	NA	TRBJ2-5	CSVGYQETQYF	TGCAGCGTCGGCTATCAAGAGACCCAGTACTTC
NA	TRBV7-2	NA	TRBJ2-1	CASSLLGGAGGNEQFF	TGTGCCAGCAGCTTATTAGGCGGGGCCGGGGGCAATGAGCAGTTCTTC
TRBD1	TRBV9	NA	TRBJ1-2	CASSGGQDGYTF	TGTGCCAGCAGTGGGGGACAGGATGGCTACACCTTC
TRBD2	TRBV4-2	NA	TRBJ2-1	CASSQGMAGGPWNEQFF	TGTGCCAGCAGCCAAGGAATGGCGGGGGGCCCGTGGAATGAGCAGTTCTTC
TRBD1	TRBV20-1	NA	TRBJ1-5	CSARTGGTNQPQHF	TGCAGTGCCAGGACAGGGGGGACCAATCAGCCCCAGCATTTT
NA	TRBV5-1	few	TRBJ1-2	CASSLKSGTNYGYTF	TGCGCCAGCAGCTTGAAGTCAGGGACGAACTATGGCTACACCTTC
NA	TRBV12-3/TRBV12-4	NA	TRBJ2-7	CASSISSSYEQYF	TGTGCCAGCAGTATTTCCAGCTCCTACGAGCAGTACTTC
NA	TRBV6-5	few	TRBJ2-5	CASSSRGSWGETQYF	TGTGCCAGCAGCTCCCGGGGCAGCTGGGGAGAGACCCAGTACTTC
TRBD2	TRBV7-2	once	TRBJ2-5	CASRPRLAGKQETQYF	TGTGCCAGCAGACCAAGACTAGCGGGGAAACAAGAGACCCAGTACTTC
NA	TRBV27	NA	TRBJ2-1	CASSFATVNEQFF	TGTGCCAGCAGTTTTGCGACGGTTAATGAGCAGTTCTTC
TRBD1	TRBV4-3	NA	TRBJ2-7	CASSLREQGAEQYF	TGCGCCAGCAGCCTACGGGAACAGGGGGCCGAGCAGTACTTC
NA	TRBV20-1	many	TRBJ2-4	CSAREGVGRNIQYF	TGCAGTGCTAGAGAAGGGGTGGGGCGGAACATTCAGTACTTC
NA	TRBV11-2	NA	TRBJ1-2	CASSPGGAAWGYTF	TGTGCCAGCAGCCCTGGAGGGGCCGCTTGGGGCTACACCTTC
NA	TRBV7-2	few	TRBJ2-6	CASSADPATNVLTF	TGTGCCAGCAGCGCTGACCCTGCCACCAACGTCCTGACTTTC
TRBD1	TRBV4-3	NA	TRBJ2-3	CASSQEGQGARDTQYF	TGCGCCAGCAGCCAAGAGGGACAGGGGGCGCGAGATACGCAGTATTTT
NA	TRBV27	NA	TRBJ2-3	CASSLFAGAGADTQYF	TGTGCCAGCAGTTTATTTGCGGGGGCAGGCGCAGATACGCAGTATTTT
NA	TRBV3-1	NA	TRBJ2-1	CASSQERARRQFF	TGTGCCAGCAGCCAAGAACGGGCTAGAAGGCAGTTCTTC
TRBD2	TRBV6-5	NA	TRBJ2-3	CASRRGADTQYF	TGTGCCAGCAGACGGGGGGCAGATACGCAGTATTTT